This is a list of T cell receptor beta chains from one sample in a study of blood T cell repertoires in COVID-19. Measured with immunoSEQ multiplex PCR; TCRdb has only the in-frame clones, and not every one. This table holds over 300,000 clones, nearly 90% found once. The sequencing sample was made of peripheral blood. These receptors were obtained from a young man with active or convalescent COVID-19. CDR3s include the opening cysteine and the closing phenylalanine or tryptophan. Fields, in order: J gene, CDR3 length, clone size, V gene, D gene, CDR3 DNA, CDR3 protein. D genes are given only for firm matches. Clone size is stated in some rows and not others, as once, few, many or a class when expanded.

J: TRBJ2-7; length: 11; size: .; V: TRBV29-1; D: .; DNA: TGCAGCGGGGGAAACACCTACGAGCAGTACTTC; CDR3: CSGGNTYEQYF
J: TRBJ2-7; length: 12; size: .; V: TRBV14; D: .; DNA: TGTGCCAGCAGCCAAGCGGACTTCGAGCAGTACTTC; CDR3: CASSQADFEQYF
J: TRBJ1-1; length: 15; size: .; V: TRBV4-3; D: TRBD1; DNA: TGCGCCAGCAGCCAGATGACAGGGGTAGGCACTGAAGCTTTCTTT; CDR3: CASSQMTGVGTEAFF
J: TRBJ1-6; length: 14; size: .; V: TRBV7-9; D: .; DNA: TGTGCCAGCAGCTCACAGGGATACAATTCACCCCTCCACTTT; CDR3: CASSSQGYNSPLHF
J: TRBJ2-1; length: 15; size: .; V: TRBV28; D: TRBD1; DNA: TGTGCCAGCAGTCCCCCCGGGACAGGGGGCAATGAGCAGTTCTTC; CDR3: CASSPPGTGGNEQFF
J: TRBJ2-5; length: 13; size: .; V: TRBV14; D: .; DNA: TGTGCCAGCAGCCAAGTCCGAGCGGAGACCCAGTACTTC; CDR3: CASSQVRAETQYF
J: TRBJ2-7; length: 15; size: .; V: TRBV19; D: TRBD1; DNA: TGTGCCAGTAGTATGGGACAGGGGGAAACCTACGAGCAGTACTTC; CDR3: CASSMGQGETYEQYF
J: TRBJ2-7; length: 15; size: .; V: TRBV9; D: .; DNA: TGTGCCTCGAACCCGGCTAGTAAGAGCTCCTACGAGCAGTACTTC; CDR3: CASNPASKSSYEQYF
J: TRBJ2-3; length: 16; size: once; V: TRBV4-3; D: TRBD1; DNA: TGCGCCAGCAGCCAGAAGGGGACAGGGAGGCCAGATACGCAGTATTTT; CDR3: CASSQKGTGRPDTQYF
J: TRBJ1-4; length: 14; size: .; V: TRBV6-6; D: .; DNA: TGTGCCAGCAAGGAGTCGAGGGAGGGGGAAAAACTGTTTTTT; CDR3: CASKESREGEKLFF
J: TRBJ2-7; length: 16; size: .; V: TRBV11-2; D: TRBD1; DNA: TGTGCCAGCAGCTTAGGTCGGACAGGGTACTCCTACGAGCAGTACTTC; CDR3: CASSLGRTGYSYEQYF
J: TRBJ1-6; length: 13; size: few; V: TRBV6-5; D: TRBD1; DNA: TGTGCCAGCAGTAGGACAGGGGGTTCACCCCTCCACTTT; CDR3: CASSRTGGSPLHF
J: TRBJ1-3; length: 15; size: .; V: TRBV19; D: .; DNA: TGTGCCAGTAGTGCCCTCAGGGGCGGTGGAAACACCATATATTTT; CDR3: CASSALRGGGNTIYF
J: TRBJ2-1; length: 13; size: .; V: TRBV9; D: .; DNA: TGTGCCAGCAGCGTAGGAGGGTTCGATGAGCAGTTCTTC; CDR3: CASSVGGFDEQFF
J: TRBJ2-3; length: 15; size: .; V: TRBV4-2; D: TRBD2; DNA: TGTGCCAGCAGCCAGAGCGGGGGGGCACCAGATACGCAGTATTTT; CDR3: CASSQSGGAPDTQYF
J: TRBJ2-3; length: 12; size: .; V: TRBV12-3/TRBV12-4; D: TRBD2; DNA: TGTGCCAGCAGTTCCAGACTAGCCCAGCAGTATTTT; CDR3: CASSSRLAQQYF